The present T cell receptor beta chain was sequenced within a study of T cell changes during pregnancy in multiple sclerosis. The germline V gene has CDR1 SGDLS and CDR2 YYNGEE. CDR3 length: 17 residues. V lost 3 bases, J lost 1 base, and 6 bases stayed unmatched. Clones were sequenced by immunoSEQ multiplex PCR, and TCRdb holds only the in-frame ones, with some missing. This sample has fewer than 80,000 clones; approximately 92% occur once, and the top ten carry less than 2%. Specimen: peripheral blood, collected in the third trimester of pregnancy. The clonotype originates from a female donor in good health, enrolled as a control in a pregnancy study. The rearrangement links TRBV9 to TRBJ2-3; 12 bases map to TRBD2. DNA for the CDR3: TGTGCCAGCAGCGGCGGGACTAGCGGGCGGCGCACAGATACGCAGTATTTT. Encoded protein: CASSGGTSGRRTDTQYF. The whole variable domain, filled in from reference TRBV9 and TRBJ2-3, reads DSGVTQTPKHLITATGQRVTLRCSPRSGDLSVYWYQQSLDQGLQFLIQYYNGEERAKGNILERFSAQQFPDLHSELNLSSLELGDSALYFCASSGGTSGRRTDTQYFGPGTRLTVL.